This T cell receptor (beta chain) derives from a study of control samples from healthy donors and cancer patients. The CDR3 is made up of 14 amino acids. V was shortened by 4 bases and J by 1 base, with 9 bases between the two germline ends. Germline assignment: CDR1 KGHSH and CDR2 LQKENI. Assay used: immunoSEQ multiplex PCR; TCRdb lists only in-frame clones, some missing. Found here are about 110,000 clones, roughly 80% of them singletons; the top ten hold about 13%. This clonotype was obtained from a woman between 50 and 59 years old in good health. Material: blood. The chain uses TRBV18 and TRBJ2-3, with D perhaps TRBD1 (6 bases). CDR3 in DNA: TGTGCCAGCTCACAACAGGGAGGCACAGATACGCAGTATTTT. Protein sequence: CASSQQGGTDTQYF.